One sample yielded the 5 T cell receptor beta chains listed below, sequenced in a study of cytomegalovirus exposure and HLA in healthy donors. The PCR contained 60 Vbeta and 13 Jbeta primers. Only in-frame clones appear in the TCRdb table, and some are missing; sequencing was by immunoSEQ multiplex PCR. The data show approximately 170,000 clones, with 75% to 90% seen just once and 1.9% held by the top ten. The sample comprised PBMCs. Receptors originate from a human donor in good health.

This rearrangement joins TRBV19 to TRBJ2-1; TRBD2 matches 9 bases. V lost 10 bases and J lost 8; bases outside the gene matches: 15. This CDR3 has 15 residues. Per the germline V gene, CDR1 is LNHDA and CDR2 is SQIVND (reference sequence). The CDR3 nucleotides read TGTGCCACGGGGACTAGCAATTGGGGTAACGATGAGCAGTTCTTC. It yields the protein CATGTSNWGNDEQFF.

V gene TRBV9 combines with J gene TRBJ1-2; tentatively, D is TRBD1 (5 bases). Trimming removed 2 bases at V and 7 bases at J, with 18 bases between. This CDR3 has 15 residues. Germline V gene lookup returns CDR1 SGDLS and CDR2 YYNGEE. CDR3: CASSVGGDGDRGYTF. CDR3 nucleotides: TGTGCCAGCAGCGTGGGGGGGGACGGGGATCGTGGCTACACCTTC.

J is TRBJ1-2 and V is TRBV4-3, with 8 nucleotides matching TRBD1. CDR1 and CDR2 from the germline V gene are LGHNA and YSLEER. The CDR3 has 15 amino acids. The J segment lost 8 bases and the V segment lost 2 bases, leaving 10 bases of the junction unmatched. CDR3 bases: TGCGCCAGCAGCCAACCAGACAGGGGAGGATACGGCTACACCTTC. Its protein is CASSQPDRGGYGYTF.

V is TRBV25-1 and J is TRBJ1-2; TRBD1 matches at 9 bases. Germline assignment: CDR1 MGHDK and CDR2 SYGVNS. The J segment lost 7 bases and the V segment lost 1 base, leaving 4 bases of the junction unmatched. The CDR3 runs to 14 residues. CDR3 protein: CASSEFGTGPGYTF. The CDR3 DNA sequence: TGTGCCAGCAGTGAATTCGGGACAGGGCCTGGCTACACCTTC.

This clone was counted only a few times. This rearrangement joins TRBV6-4 to TRBJ2-1; possibly TRBD2 for D (5 bases). The germline V gene encodes CDR1 MRHNA and CDR2 SNTAGT. This CDR3 has 16 residues. V gave up 0 bases and J gave up 6 bases, with 15 bases separating them. For the CDR3, the DNA is TGTGCCAGCAGTGACTCTATTGGGGAGCAAACCAATGAGCAGTTCTTC. Translation: CASSDSIGEQTNEQFF.